The table lists the clone carrying this TCR beta chain with a few counts. The sample comes from a study of Graves' ophthalmopathy and Graves' hyperthyroidism. As the template, RNA transcripts were used to amplify TCR beta CDR3 regions. Second-round multiplex PCR came after first-round RT-PCR with HTBI primers. TCRdb used MiXCR to reprocess the multiplex PCR reads, holding one entry per CDR3 protein. The sample comprises about 600,000 distinct CDR3 sequences, approximately 37% of which are singletons, and about 4% rests with the top ten. There are 14 residues in the CDR3. V lost 0 bases, J lost 2 bases, and 8 bases lay in between. In germline, CDR1 is KGHSH, CDR2 LQKENI. Hyperthyroidism in these 18- to 65-year-old patients was newly diagnosed, lasting under 2 months.

The chain couples TRBV18 to TRBJ2-7; D is unclear. What was sequenced was peripheral blood or thyroid tissue (not recorded which). The sequence came from an adult man with Graves' hyperthyroidism. The CDR3 protein is CASSPPASPYEQYF. Written as DNA, the CDR3 is TGTGCCAGCTCACCACCGGCCAGCCCCTACGAGCAGTACTTC.